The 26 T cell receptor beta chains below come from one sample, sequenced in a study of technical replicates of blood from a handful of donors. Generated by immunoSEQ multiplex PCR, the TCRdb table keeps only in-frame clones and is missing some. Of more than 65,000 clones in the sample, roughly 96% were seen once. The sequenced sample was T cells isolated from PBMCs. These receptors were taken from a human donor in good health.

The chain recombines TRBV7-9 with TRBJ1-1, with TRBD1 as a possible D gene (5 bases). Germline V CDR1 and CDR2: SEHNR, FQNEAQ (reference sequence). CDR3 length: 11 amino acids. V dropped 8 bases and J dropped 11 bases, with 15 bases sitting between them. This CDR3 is CASGAAGLAFF. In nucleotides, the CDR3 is TGTGCCAGCGGGGCTGCAGGGCTGGCTTTCTTT.

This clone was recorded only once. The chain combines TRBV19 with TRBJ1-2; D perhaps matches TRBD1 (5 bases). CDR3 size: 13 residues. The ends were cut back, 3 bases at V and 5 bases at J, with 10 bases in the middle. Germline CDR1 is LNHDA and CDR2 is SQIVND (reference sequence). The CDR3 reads CASSIQGQYGYTF. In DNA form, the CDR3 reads TGTGCCAGTAGTATCCAGGGCCAATATGGCTACACCTTC.

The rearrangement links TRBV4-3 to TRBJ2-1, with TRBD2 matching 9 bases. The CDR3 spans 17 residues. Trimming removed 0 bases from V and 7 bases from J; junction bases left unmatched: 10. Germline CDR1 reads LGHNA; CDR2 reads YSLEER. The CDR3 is CASSQESQGLASNEQFF. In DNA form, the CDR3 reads TGCGCCAGCAGCCAAGAAAGTCAAGGACTAGCGTCGAATGAGCAGTTCTTC.

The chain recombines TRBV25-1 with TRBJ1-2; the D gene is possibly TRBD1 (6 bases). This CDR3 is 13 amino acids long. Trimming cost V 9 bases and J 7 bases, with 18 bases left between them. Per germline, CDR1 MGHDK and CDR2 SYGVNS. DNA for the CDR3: TGTGCCAGTGTGAGCCAACAGGGCACTGGCTACACCTTC. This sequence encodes CASVSQQGTGYTF.

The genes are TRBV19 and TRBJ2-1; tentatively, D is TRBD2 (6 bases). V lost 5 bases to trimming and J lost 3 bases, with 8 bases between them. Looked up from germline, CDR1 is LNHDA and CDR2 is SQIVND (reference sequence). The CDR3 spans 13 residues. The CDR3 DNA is TGTGCCAGTAGTCAGGGACTCTACAATGAGCAGTTCTTC. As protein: CASSQGLYNEQFF.

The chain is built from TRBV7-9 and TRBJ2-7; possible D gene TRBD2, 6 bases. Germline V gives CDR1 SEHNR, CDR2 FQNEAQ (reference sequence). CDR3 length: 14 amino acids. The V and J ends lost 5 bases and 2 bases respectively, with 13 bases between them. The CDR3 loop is CASSRRGSTYEQYF. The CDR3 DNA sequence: TGTGCCAGCAGCCGACGGGGGAGTACCTACGAGCAGTACTTC.

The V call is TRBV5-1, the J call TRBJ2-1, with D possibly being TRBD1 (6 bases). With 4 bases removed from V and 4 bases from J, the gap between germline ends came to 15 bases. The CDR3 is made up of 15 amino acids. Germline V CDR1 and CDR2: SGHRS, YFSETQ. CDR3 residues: CASSRVWDTYNEQFF. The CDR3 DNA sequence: TGCGCCAGCAGCCGAGTATGGGACACTTACAATGAGCAGTTCTTC.

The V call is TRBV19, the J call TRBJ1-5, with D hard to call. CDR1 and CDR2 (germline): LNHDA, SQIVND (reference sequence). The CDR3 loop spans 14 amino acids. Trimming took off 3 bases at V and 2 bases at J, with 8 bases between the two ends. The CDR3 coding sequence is TGTGCCAGTAGTATTAGGAGGGGCAATCAGCCCCAGCATTTT. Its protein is CASSIRRGNQPQHF.

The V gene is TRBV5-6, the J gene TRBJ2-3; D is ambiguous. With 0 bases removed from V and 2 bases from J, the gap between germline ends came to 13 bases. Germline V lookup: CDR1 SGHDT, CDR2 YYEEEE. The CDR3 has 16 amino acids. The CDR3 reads CASSLASGGATDTQYF. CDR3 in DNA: TGTGCCAGCAGCTTGGCAAGTGGCGGAGCCACAGATACGCAGTATTTT.

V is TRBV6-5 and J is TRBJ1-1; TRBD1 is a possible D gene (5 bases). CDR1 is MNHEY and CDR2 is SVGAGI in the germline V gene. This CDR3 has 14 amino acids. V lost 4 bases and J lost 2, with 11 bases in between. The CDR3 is CASSSGWKNTEAFF. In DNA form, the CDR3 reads TGTGCCAGCAGTTCAGGGTGGAAAAACACTGAAGCTTTCTTT.

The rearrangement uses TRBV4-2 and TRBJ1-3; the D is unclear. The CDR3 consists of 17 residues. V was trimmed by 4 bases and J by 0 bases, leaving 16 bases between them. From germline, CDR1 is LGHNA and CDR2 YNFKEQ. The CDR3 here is CASSPSLNSISGNTIYF. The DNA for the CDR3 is TGTGCCAGCAGCCCATCGTTAAACAGTATCTCTGGAAACACCATATATTTT.

CDR3 sequence (DNA): TGCGCCAGCAGAGGGGGATGGGGCACAGATACGCAGTATTTT. This sequence encodes CASRGGWGTDTQYF. This chain joins TRBV5-1 and TRBJ2-3, with a tentative D call TRBD1 (6 bases). The CDR3 extends over 14 amino acids. V gave up 5 bases and J gave up 1 base, with 11 bases separating them. Per the germline V gene, CDR1 is SGHRS and CDR2 is YFSETQ.

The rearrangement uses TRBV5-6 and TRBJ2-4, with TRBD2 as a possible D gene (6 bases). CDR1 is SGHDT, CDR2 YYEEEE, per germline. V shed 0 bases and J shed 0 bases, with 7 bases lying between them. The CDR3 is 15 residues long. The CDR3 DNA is TGTGCCAGCAGCTTGGCGGGAGAAGCCAAAAACATTCAGTACTTC. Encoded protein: CASSLAGEAKNIQYF.

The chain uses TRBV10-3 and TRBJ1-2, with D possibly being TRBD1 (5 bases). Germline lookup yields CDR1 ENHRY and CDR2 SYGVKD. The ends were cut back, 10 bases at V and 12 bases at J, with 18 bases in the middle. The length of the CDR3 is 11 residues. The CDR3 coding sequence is TGTGCCACCTTGGGCCAAGGAGGGGACACCTTC. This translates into CATLGQGGDTF.

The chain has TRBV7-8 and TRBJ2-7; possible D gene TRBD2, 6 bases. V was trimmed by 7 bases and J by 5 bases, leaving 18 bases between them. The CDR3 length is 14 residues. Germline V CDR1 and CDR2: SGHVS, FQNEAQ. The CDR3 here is CASILAEEGNEQYF. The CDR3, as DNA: TGTGCCAGCATCCTCGCGGAGGAGGGTAACGAGCAGTACTTC.

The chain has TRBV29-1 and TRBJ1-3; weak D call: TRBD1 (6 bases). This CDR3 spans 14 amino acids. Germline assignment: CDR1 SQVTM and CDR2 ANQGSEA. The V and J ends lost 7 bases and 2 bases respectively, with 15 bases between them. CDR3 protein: CSGIFTGTGNTIYF. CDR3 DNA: TGCAGCGGTATCTTTACAGGGACTGGAAACACCATATATTTT.

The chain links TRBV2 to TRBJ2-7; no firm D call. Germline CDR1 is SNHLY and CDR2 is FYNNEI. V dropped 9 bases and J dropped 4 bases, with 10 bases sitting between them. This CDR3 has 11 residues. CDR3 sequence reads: CASITAYEQYF. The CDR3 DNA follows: TGTGCCAGTATTACTGCATACGAGCAGTACTTC.

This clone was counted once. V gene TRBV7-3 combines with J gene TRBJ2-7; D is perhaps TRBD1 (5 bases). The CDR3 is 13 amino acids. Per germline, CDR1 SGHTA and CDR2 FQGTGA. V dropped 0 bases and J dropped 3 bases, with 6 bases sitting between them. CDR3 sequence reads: CASSLTRDYEQYF. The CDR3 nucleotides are TGTGCCAGCAGCTTAACCAGGGACTACGAGCAGTACTTC.

The CDR3 loop reads CASSHGMGQGAYGYTF. The CDR3 nucleotides are TGTGCCAGCAGCCACGGAATGGGACAGGGGGCCTATGGCTACACCTTC. The gene calls are TRBV14 and TRBJ1-2; 12 positions agree with TRBD1. Trimming took 3 bases from V and 4 from J; bases not matched to a gene: 6. The CDR3 extends over 16 amino acids. Germline-derived CDR1 and CDR2 are SGHDN and FVKESK.

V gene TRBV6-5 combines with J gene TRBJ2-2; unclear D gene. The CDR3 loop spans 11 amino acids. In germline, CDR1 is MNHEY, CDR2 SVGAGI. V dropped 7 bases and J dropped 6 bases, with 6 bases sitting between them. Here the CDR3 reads CASMRAGELFF. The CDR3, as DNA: TGTGCCAGCATGAGAGCCGGGGAGCTGTTTTTT.

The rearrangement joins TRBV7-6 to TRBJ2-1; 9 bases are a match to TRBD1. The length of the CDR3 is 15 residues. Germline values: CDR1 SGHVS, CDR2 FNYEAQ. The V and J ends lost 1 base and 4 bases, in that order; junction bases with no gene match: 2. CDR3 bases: TGTGCCAGCAGCTTAGGTGGGACAGGGTACAATGAGCAGTTCTTC. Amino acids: CASSLGGTGYNEQFF.

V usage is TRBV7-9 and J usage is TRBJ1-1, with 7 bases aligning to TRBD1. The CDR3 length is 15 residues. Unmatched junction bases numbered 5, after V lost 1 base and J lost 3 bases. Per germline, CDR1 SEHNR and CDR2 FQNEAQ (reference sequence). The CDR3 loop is CASSLVGQGDTEAFF. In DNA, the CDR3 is TGTGCCAGCAGCTTAGTTGGCCAGGGGGACACTGAAGCTTTCTTT.

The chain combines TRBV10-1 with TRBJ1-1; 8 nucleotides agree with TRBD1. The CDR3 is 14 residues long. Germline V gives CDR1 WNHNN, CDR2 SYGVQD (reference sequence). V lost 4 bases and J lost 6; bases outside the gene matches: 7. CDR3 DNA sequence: TGCGCCAGCAGTGTGGACAGGGAACTGGCTGAAGCTTTCTTT. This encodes CASSVDRELAEAFF.

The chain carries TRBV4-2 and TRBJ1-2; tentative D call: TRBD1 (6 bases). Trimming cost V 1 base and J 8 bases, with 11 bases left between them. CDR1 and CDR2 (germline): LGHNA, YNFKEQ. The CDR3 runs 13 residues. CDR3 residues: CASSQARTDGYTF. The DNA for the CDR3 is TGTGCCAGCAGCCAAGCTCGGACAGACGGCTACACCTTC.

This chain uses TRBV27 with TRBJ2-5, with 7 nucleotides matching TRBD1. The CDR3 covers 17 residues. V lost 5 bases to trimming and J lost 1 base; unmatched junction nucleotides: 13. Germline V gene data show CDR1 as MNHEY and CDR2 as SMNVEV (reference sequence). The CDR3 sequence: CASSPWTDRVAQETQYF. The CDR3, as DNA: TGTGCCAGCAGTCCTTGGACTGACAGGGTGGCCCAAGAGACCCAGTACTTC.

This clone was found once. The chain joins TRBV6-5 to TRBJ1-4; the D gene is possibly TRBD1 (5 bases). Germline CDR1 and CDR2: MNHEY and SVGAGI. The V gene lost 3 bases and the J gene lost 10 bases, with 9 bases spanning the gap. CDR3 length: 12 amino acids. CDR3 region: CASSYGGGKLFF. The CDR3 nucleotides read TGTGCCAGCAGTTATGGCGGGGGAAAACTGTTTTTT.